The sample holds a few counts of the clone carrying this T cell receptor beta chain. Antigen specificity is unknown. This specimen comes from a study of T-cell memory formation after mild COVID-19. Study summary: TCR clusters showed largely donor specificity.

Study results and caveats: Among contracting clones, CD4+ were mainly CM/EM and CD8+ enriched in EMRA. Later expanders leaned CD4+, whereas clones that contracted between day 15 and 85 were balanced CD4/CD8.

The germline V gene encodes CDR1 SEHNR and CDR2 FQNEAQ (reference sequence). This CDR3 is 14 amino acids long. Between the trimmed V and J ends, which lost 7 bases and 7 bases, there was a span of 17 bases. TCRdb independently ran MiXCR on the 5' RACE reads; one entry per CDR3 protein. The sample lists hundreds of thousands of distinct CDR3 sequences, about an eighth occurring once. The clonotype comes from a man aged 18-30 years who had mild COVID-19 (a few samples of this study predate the infection). Cell type and time point are not known. V is TRBV7-9 and J is TRBJ1-5, with D perhaps TRBD1 (5 bases). The sequenced material came from PBMCs or a T cell subset sorted from them (not recorded which). Here the CDR3 DNA reads TGTGCCAGCACCCCCTCTGGGACCGGGCAGCCCCAGCATTTT. Protein sequence: CASTPSGTGQPQHF.